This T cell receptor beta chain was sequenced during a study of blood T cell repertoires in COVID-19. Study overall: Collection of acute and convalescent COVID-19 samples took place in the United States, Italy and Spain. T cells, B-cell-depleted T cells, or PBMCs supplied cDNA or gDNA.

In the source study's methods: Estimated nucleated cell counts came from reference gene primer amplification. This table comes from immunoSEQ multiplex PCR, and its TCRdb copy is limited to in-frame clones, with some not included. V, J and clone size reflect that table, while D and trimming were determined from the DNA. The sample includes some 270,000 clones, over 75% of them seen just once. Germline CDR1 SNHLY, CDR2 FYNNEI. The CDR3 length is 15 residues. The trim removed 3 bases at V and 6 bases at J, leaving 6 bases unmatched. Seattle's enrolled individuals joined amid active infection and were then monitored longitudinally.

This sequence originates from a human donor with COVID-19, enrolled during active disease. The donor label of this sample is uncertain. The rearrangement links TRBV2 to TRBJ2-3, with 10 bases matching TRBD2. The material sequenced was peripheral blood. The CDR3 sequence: CASSEAGTSVDTQYF. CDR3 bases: TGTGCCAGCAGTGAGGCGGGGACTAGCGTGGATACGCAGTATTTT.